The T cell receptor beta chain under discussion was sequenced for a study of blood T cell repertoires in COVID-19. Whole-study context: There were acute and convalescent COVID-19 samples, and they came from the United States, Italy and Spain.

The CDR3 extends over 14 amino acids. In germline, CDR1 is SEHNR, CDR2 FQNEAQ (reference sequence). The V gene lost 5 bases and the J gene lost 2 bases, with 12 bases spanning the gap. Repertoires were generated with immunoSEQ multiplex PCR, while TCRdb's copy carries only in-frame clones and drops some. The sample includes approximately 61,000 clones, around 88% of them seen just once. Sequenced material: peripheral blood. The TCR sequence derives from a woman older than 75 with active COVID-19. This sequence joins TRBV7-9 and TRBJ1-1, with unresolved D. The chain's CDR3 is CASSVGRDNTEAFF. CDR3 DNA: TGTGCCAGCAGCGTGGGGAGGGATAACACTGAAGCTTTCTTT.